Shown below are 28 T cell receptor beta chains from a single sample sequenced in a study of graft-versus-host responses after intestinal transplantation. Measured with immunoSEQ multiplex PCR; TCRdb has only the in-frame clones, and not every one. The sample gives tens of thousands of clones, around nine tenths of which show up once; roughly 6.7% is in the top ten. This specimen was bone marrow, taken approximately 100 weeks after intestinal transplantation. The receptors shown here come from a human patient who received an intestinal transplant, so some T cells may come from the graft donor.

V is TRBV5-1 and J is TRBJ1-2; D is ambiguous. The CDR3 runs to 13 residues. CDR1 and CDR2 from the germline V gene are SGHRS and YFSETQ. The ends were cut back, 0 bases at V and 4 bases at J, with 7 bases in the middle. CDR3 residues: CASSLAESYGYTF. CDR3 DNA sequence: TGCGCCAGCAGCTTGGCGGAATCCTATGGCTACACCTTC.

The CDR3 sequence: CASSMLRGPATF. DNA of the CDR3: TGTGCCAGCAGTATGCTCAGGGGGCCGGCCACCTTC. The chain couples TRBV5-6 to TRBJ1-2; 8 bases fit TRBD1. There are 12 residues in the CDR3. J lost 13 bases, V lost 5 bases, and 10 bases had no gene match. Germline assignment: CDR1 SGHDT and CDR2 YYEEEE.

J is TRBJ1-4 and V is TRBV7-9; the D is unclear. V lost 5 bases and J 0 bases, leaving 10 bases between the germline ends. Germline CDR1 is SEHNR and CDR2 is FQNEAQ (reference sequence). CDR3 size: 15 residues. For the CDR3, the DNA is TGTGCCAGCAGCGGAGAGACGGCAACTAATGAAAAACTGTTTTTT. Protein product: CASSGETATNEKLFF.

The chain links TRBV2 to TRBJ1-6; D uncertain. The ends were cut back, 2 bases at V and 0 bases at J, with 8 bases in the middle. The length of the CDR3 is 16 residues. Germline V gives CDR1 SNHLY, CDR2 FYNNEI. CDR3 nucleotides: TGTGCCAGCAGTGAAATGGGCAGCTCCTATAATTCACCCCTCCACTTT. Translated: CASSEMGSSYNSPLHF.

This chain connects TRBV7-9 to TRBJ1-3, with TRBD1 as a possible D gene (6 bases). V lost 3 bases and J 0 bases, leaving 12 bases between the germline ends. This CDR3 is 16 amino acids long. Germline CDR1 is SEHNR and CDR2 is FQNEAQ (reference sequence). The CDR3 region is CASSLISGDSGNTIYF. CDR3 coding DNA: TGTGCCAGCAGCTTGATTTCAGGGGACTCTGGAAACACCATATATTTT.

The chain carries TRBV4-1 and TRBJ1-5, with 8 bases lining up with TRBD1. Germline values: CDR1 MGHRA, CDR2 YSYEKL. This CDR3 contains 14 residues. Trimming at V came to 6 bases and at J to 5 bases, leaving 6 bases not matched to a gene. The CDR3 DNA is TGCGCCAGCAGTTATGGACAGGGTGATCAGCCCCAGCATTTT. Amino acids: CASSYGQGDQPQHF.

This chain joins TRBV5-5 and TRBJ1-1; unclear D gene. The germline gives CDR1 SGHKS, CDR2 YYEKEE (reference sequence). The CDR3 is 13 residues long. Between the trimmed V and J ends, which lost 2 bases and 1 base, there was a span of 6 bases. The CDR3, as DNA: TGTGCCAGCAGCTTCCCGGGGAACACTGAAGCTTTCTTT. It is translated as CASSFPGNTEAFF. Drawing the rest from reference TRBV5-5 and TRBJ1-1, the complete variable domain is DAGVTQSPTHLIKTRGQQVTLRCSPISGHKSVSWYQQVLGQGPQFIFQYYEKEERGRGNFPDRFSARQFPNYSSELNVNALLLGDSALYLCASSFPGNTEAFFGQGTRLTVV.

The chain links TRBV27 to TRBJ1-1, with 7 bases that match TRBD1. The germline CDR1 and CDR2 sequences are MNHEY and SMNVEV (reference sequence). The CDR3 sequence is 14 residues long. V shed 10 bases and J 5 bases; nucleotides not matched to a gene: 13. The CDR3 sequence is CATRLEGARTEAFF. In DNA, the CDR3 is TGTGCCACCAGGCTAGAGGGGGCGCGGACTGAAGCTTTCTTT.

V usage is TRBV10-3 and J usage is TRBJ1-2, with D possibly matching TRBD1 (6 bases). Per the germline V gene, CDR1 is ENHRY and CDR2 is SYGVKD. V was trimmed by 2 bases and J by 4 bases, leaving 20 bases between them. The CDR3 is 17 amino acids. The CDR3 coding sequence is TGTGCCATCAGTGAGCAAACAGGGCCCGCAGGAGTCTATGGCTACACCTTC. Protein product: CAISEQTGPAGVYGYTF.

The chain uses TRBV6-5 and TRBJ2-1; 10 bases align to TRBD1. Germline loops: CDR1 MNHEY, CDR2 SVGAGI. CDR3 length: 14 residues. Trimming cost V 6 bases and J 8 bases; bases outside gene matches: 7. The CDR3 DNA is TGTGCCAGCAGCGGACAGGGGGGGCCATATGAGCAGTTCTTC. Its protein product is CASSGQGGPYEQFF.

This clone turned up a few times. This chain joins TRBV6-5 and TRBJ1-2, with D uncertain. V was clipped by 6 bases and J by 4 bases, with 9 bases between them. CDR3 length equals 12 residues. Germline CDR1 is MNHEY and CDR2 is SVGAGI. Here the CDR3 DNA reads TGTGCCAGCAGCAACGGTGGCTATGGCTACACCTTC. Amino acid sequence: CASSNGGYGYTF.

V gene TRBV6-1 combines with J gene TRBJ2-7; 11 nucleotides agree with TRBD1. The germline CDR1 and CDR2 sequences are MNHNS and SASEGT. V shed 3 bases and J 3 bases; nucleotides not matched to a gene: 4. The CDR3 totals 15 residues. Written as DNA, the CDR3 is TGTGCCAGCAGTGAGGGGACAGGGGGTTACTACGAGCAGTACTTC. Translating gives CASSEGTGGYYEQYF.

This chain links TRBV21-1 with TRBJ2-5; the tabulated D call, TRBD1, remains unverified against the DNA. TRBV21-1 is a recognized pseudogene. The CDR3 is 14 residues long. The CDR3 nucleotides read TGTGCCAGCAGCTATCGAAAGACAGGGGAGTCGCAGTACTTC. Its translation is CASSYRKTGESQYF.

The rearrangement joins TRBV7-2 to TRBJ2-3, with 11 bases lining up with TRBD2. Germline V gene lookup returns CDR1 SGHTA and CDR2 FQGNSA. Trimming removed 4 bases from V and 5 bases from J; junction bases left unmatched: 5. The CDR3 has 15 residues. CDR3 amino acids: CASSSGTSGLDTQYF. CDR3 sequence (DNA): TGTGCCAGCAGCTCCGGGACTAGCGGCCTAGATACGCAGTATTTT.

The chain uses TRBV12-1 and TRBJ2-6; TRBD1 is the table's D call and was not checked against the DNA. TRBV12-1 is given as a pseudogene. This CDR3 comprises 18 residues. The CDR3 reads CASSVVNVGQSRANVLTF. CDR3 sequence (DNA): TGTGCCAGCAGCGTTGTTAATGTAGGACAAAGTCGGGCCAACGTCCTGACTTTC.

The rearrangement joins TRBV19 to TRBJ2-4; the D is unclear. Germline lookup yields CDR1 LNHDA and CDR2 SQIVND (reference sequence). V was cut by 6 bases and J by 5 bases, with 14 bases left in between. The CDR3 is made up of 14 amino acids. For the CDR3, the DNA is TGTGCCAGTAGCGCAAGCGTAGAGGAAAACATTCAGTACTTC. Its translation is CASSASVEENIQYF.

The CDR3 loop is CAWSRTWARDEQFF. CDR3 DNA sequence: TGTGCCTGGAGTCGGACGTGGGCTCGCGATGAGCAGTTCTTC. The chain couples TRBV30 to TRBJ2-1, with no clear D. Per the germline V gene, CDR1 is GTSNPN and CDR2 is SVGIG (reference sequence). V was trimmed by 2 bases and J by 8 bases, leaving 16 bases between them. CDR3 size: 14 residues. The full variable domain, its missing parts supplied by reference TRBV30 and TRBJ2-1, is SQTIHQWPATLVQPVGSPLSLECTVEGTSNPNLYWYRQAAGRGLQLLFYSVGIGQISSEVPQNLSASRPQDRQFILSSKKLLLSDSGFYLCAWSRTWARDEQFFGPGTRLTVL.

The chain recombines TRBV4-1 with TRBJ2-5; 9 nucleotides line up with TRBD2. Losses at the gene ends were 1 base for V and 1 base for J; bases not matched to a gene: 7. The germline CDR1 and CDR2 sequences are MGHRA and YSYEKL. This CDR3 is built from 17 residues. In DNA form, the CDR3 reads TGCGCCAGCAGCCAAGTCTCGGGACTAGCCTTCCAAGAGACCCAGTACTTC. Its protein product is CASSQVSGLAFQETQYF.

The gene calls are TRBV4-1 and TRBJ2-1; a weak D match, TRBD2 (5 bases). The germline V and J ends were trimmed by 4 bases and 6 bases, with 16 bases remaining between them. Per the germline V gene, CDR1 is MGHRA and CDR2 is YSYEKL. The CDR3 is 15 residues long. The CDR3 loop is CASSLAPLEGNEQFF. DNA of the CDR3: TGCGCCAGCAGCCTCGCCCCACTAGAGGGCAATGAGCAGTTCTTC.

The chain is built from TRBV5-6 and TRBJ1-5; no clear D gene. Germline assignment: CDR1 SGHDT and CDR2 YYEEEE. This CDR3 spans 16 amino acids. V was cut by 3 bases and J by 0 bases, with 13 bases left in between. The CDR3 DNA sequence: TGTGCCAGCAGCTCTAGGCAGCTCCCTAGCAATCAGCCCCAGCATTTT. Residues: CASSSRQLPSNQPQHF. Together with reference TRBV5-6 and TRBJ1-5, the CDR3 gives the full variable domain: DAGVTQSPTHLIKTRGQQVTLRCSPKSGHDTVSWYQQALGQGPQFIFQYYEEEERQRGNFPDRFSGHQFPNYSSELNVNALLLGDSALYLCASSSRQLPSNQPQHFGDGTRLSIL.

The chain uses TRBV9 and TRBJ1-1; a weak D match, TRBD1 (5 bases). Trimming removed 5 bases at V and 1 base at J, with 12 bases between. In germline, CDR1 is SGDLS, CDR2 YYNGEE. The CDR3 runs 14 residues. This CDR3 reads CASSKLTGNTEAFF. The CDR3 DNA is TGTGCCAGCAGTAAACTTACAGGGAACACTGAAGCTTTCTTT. Complete variable domain (other parts from reference TRBV9 and TRBJ1-1): DSGVTQTPKHLITATGQRVTLRCSPRSGDLSVYWYQQSLDQGLQFLIQYYNGEERAKGNILERFSAQQFPDLHSELNLSSLELGDSALYFCASSKLTGNTEAFFGQGTRLTVV.

V is TRBV10-1 and J is TRBJ2-5, with D uncertain. Looked up from germline, CDR1 is WNHNN and CDR2 is SYGVQD (reference sequence). The CDR3 runs to 14 residues. V lost 3 bases, J lost 5 bases, and 13 bases lay in between. The CDR3 reads CASSEASQLETQYF. Here the CDR3 DNA reads TGCGCCAGCAGTGAAGCTAGTCAGTTGGAGACCCAGTACTTC.

A single count supports this clone. The chain joins TRBV9 to TRBJ1-4; 7 nucleotides line up with TRBD1. CDR1 and CDR2 (germline): SGDLS, YYNGEE. V trimming: 3 bases; J trimming: 0 bases; junction bases outside the gene matches: 2. The CDR3 length is 15 residues. In DNA, the CDR3 is TGTGCCAGCAGCGAGACAGGGACAACTAATGAAAAACTGTTTTTT. As protein: CASSETGTTNEKLFF.

The chain carries TRBV6-5 and TRBJ1-2; no clear D gene. Germline assignment: CDR1 MNHEY and CDR2 SVGAGI. V lost 0 bases to trimming and J lost 4 bases, with 9 bases between them. The CDR3 sequence is 14 residues long. The CDR3 region is CASSYSTRGYGYTF. CDR3 sequence (DNA): TGTGCCAGCAGTTACTCGACGCGGGGCTATGGCTACACCTTC.

This clone has just one count. The chain uses TRBV12-5 and TRBJ2-7; D not certain. CDR1 LGHNT and CDR2 FRNRAP come from the germline V gene. The CDR3 loop spans 13 amino acids. V lost 2 bases, J lost 1 base, and 6 bases lay in between. The CDR3 sequence is CASGLTNSYEQYF. The DNA of the CDR3 is TGTGCTAGTGGTTTGACGAATTCCTACGAGCAGTACTTC.

V and J are TRBV11-2 and TRBJ2-7; D is perhaps TRBD1 (5 bases). V lost 5 bases, J lost 8 bases, and 22 bases lay in between. The germline gives CDR1 SGHAT, CDR2 FQNNGV. The CDR3 loop spans 15 amino acids. The CDR3 sequence: CASSPLRAWNSKQYF. For the CDR3, the DNA is TGTGCCAGCAGCCCCCTCAGGGCATGGAACTCAAAGCAGTACTTC.

The chain employs TRBV21-1 and TRBJ1-5; TRBD1 is the table's D call and was not checked against the DNA. TRBV21-1 is a listed pseudogene. This CDR3 comprises 19 residues. The CDR3 here is CASGGRGQGRFYSNQPQHF. DNA for the CDR3: TGTGCCAGCGGGGGTCGGGGACAGGGACGATTTTATAGCAATCAGCCCCAGCATTTT.

The rearrangement joins TRBV10-2 to TRBJ2-3, with 7 bases identical to TRBD1. CDR3 length: 13 residues. Germline CDR1 is WSHSY and CDR2 is SAAADI. V shed 11 bases, J shed 1 base, and the junction held 6 bases outside the gene matches. The CDR3 DNA reads TGCGCCGGAAGGGACAGAGGCACAGATACGCAGTATTTT. Residues: CAGRDRGTDTQYF.